These 11 T cell receptor beta chains came from one sample sequenced in a study of OX40 agonist ivuxolimab in advanced cancers. Measured with immunoSEQ multiplex PCR; TCRdb has only the in-frame clones, and not every one. The data show 50,000 to 85,000 clones, about 85% seen once. Sample: CD4+ or CD8+ T cells sorted from blood, taken in a trial of the OX40 agonist ivuxolimab. These receptors were taken from an adult with an advanced solid tumor such as melanoma, head and neck, liver or kidney cancer.

The chain couples TRBV6-5 to TRBJ1-1; maybe TRBD1 (5 bases). The germline V gene has CDR1 MNHEY and CDR2 SVGAGI. This CDR3 spans 12 amino acids. The V end lost 7 bases, the J end lost 4 bases, and 10 bases lay between the germline ends. CDR3 protein: CASTQGGTEAFF. The DNA of the CDR3 is TGTGCCAGCACCCAGGGTGGCACTGAAGCTTTCTTT.

V is TRBV5-4 and J is TRBJ1-1; 7 nucleotides match TRBD1. Germline assignment: CDR1 SGHNT and CDR2 YYREEE (reference sequence). The CDR3 is 17 amino acids. Unmatched junction bases numbered 9, after V lost 0 bases and J lost 1 base. CDR3 residues: CASSLAGRGERNTEAFF. Written as DNA, the CDR3 is TGTGCCAGCAGCTTGGCGGGCAGGGGGGAAAGGAACACTGAAGCTTTCTTT.

The chain links TRBV25-1 to TRBJ2-7; TRBD1 might be the D (6 bases). Germline loops: CDR1 MGHDK, CDR2 SYGVNS. V lost 4 bases and J lost 3, with 13 bases in between. The CDR3 is 14 residues long. In DNA form, the CDR3 reads TGTGCCAGCAGTGTCGAAACAGGGCGCTACGAGCAGTACTTC. Residues: CASSVETGRYEQYF.

The chain has TRBV19 and TRBJ2-7, with D possibly matching TRBD1 (5 bases). CDR3 length: 17 residues. V was shortened by 10 bases and J by 2 bases, with 27 bases between the two germline ends. Per germline, CDR1 LNHDA and CDR2 SQIVND (reference sequence). The chain's CDR3 is CATSPFLGQPLPYEQYF. The CDR3 coding sequence is TGTGCCACCTCGCCGTTTTTAGGACAACCTTTGCCCTACGAGCAGTACTTC.

V gene TRBV5-1 combines with J gene TRBJ1-5; D is uncertain. Trimming took off 5 bases at V and 2 bases at J, with 11 bases between the two ends. The germline V gene encodes CDR1 SGHRS and CDR2 YFSETQ. This CDR3 is built from 14 residues. The CDR3 here is CASRPNLGNQPQHF. The CDR3 DNA sequence: TGCGCCAGCAGACCGAATTTGGGCAATCAGCCCCAGCATTTT.

The rearrangement links TRBV27 to TRBJ2-1; 15 bases fit TRBD2. CDR3 length equals 19 residues. Germline V CDR1 and CDR2: MNHEY, SMNVEV (reference sequence). The ends lost 6 bases at V and 1 base at J; junction bases unmatched: 10. The CDR3 reads CASSASGTSGRLSYNEQFF. CDR3 nucleotide sequence: TGTGCCAGCAGCGCCTCCGGGACTAGCGGGAGGTTGTCCTACAATGAGCAGTTCTTC.

This clone was counted once. This chain uses TRBV27 with TRBJ2-1, with 7 bases matching TRBD1. The CDR3 is 17 residues long. Germline-derived CDR1 and CDR2 are MNHEY and SMNVEV (reference sequence). Trimming removed 7 bases from V and 0 bases from J; junction bases left unmatched: 12. In DNA form, the CDR3 reads TGTGCCAGCACCAGGACAGGTTCCCTTCTCTCCTACAATGAGCAGTTCTTC. Residues: CASTRTGSLLSYNEQFF.

The V call is TRBV15, the J call TRBJ1-1; 7 bases align to TRBD1. CDR1 and CDR2 (germline): LNHNV, YYDKDF (reference sequence). The CDR3 consists of 12 residues. V was clipped by 8 bases and J by 4 bases; unmatched bases: 4. The CDR3 DNA sequence: TGTGCCACCTTAAGGGGGCGCACTGAAGCTTTCTTT. Its translation: CATLRGRTEAFF.

The genes are TRBV11-1 and TRBJ2-1; a weak D match, TRBD1 (6 bases). Germline V gene lookup returns CDR1 SGHAT and CDR2 FQDESV (reference sequence). The CDR3 is made up of 14 amino acids. The V and J ends lost 7 bases and 5 bases respectively, with 15 bases between them. The CDR3 DNA follows: TGTGCCAGCACCCAACAGGGTAGGGACAATGAGCAGTTCTTC. It encodes CASTQQGRDNEQFF. The full variable domain, with the rest looked up from reference TRBV11-1 and TRBJ2-1, is EAEVAQSPRYKITEKSQAVAFWCDPISGHATLYWYRQILGQGPELLVQFQDESVVDDSQLPKDRFSAERLKGVDSTLKIQPAELGDSAMYLCASTQQGRDNEQFFGPGTRLTVL.

The rearrangement uses TRBV30 and TRBJ1-5; TRBD1 might be the D (5 bases). The CDR3 loop spans 18 amino acids. The germline V and J ends were trimmed by 3 bases and 3 bases, with 24 bases remaining between them. The germline CDR1 and CDR2 sequences are GTSNPN and SVGIG (reference sequence). CDR3 sequence (DNA): TGTGCCTGGAGCCCCGGGACTTTCACCGGGGCCTACAATCAGCCCCAGCATTTT. This gives the protein CAWSPGTFTGAYNQPQHF. The variable domain in full, with the rest retrieved from reference TRBV30 and TRBJ1-5, is SQTIHQWPATLVQPVGSPLSLECTVEGTSNPNLYWYRQAAGRGLQLLFYSVGIGQISSEVPQNLSASRPQDRQFILSSKKLLLSDSGFYLCAWSPGTFTGAYNQPQHFGDGTRLSIL.

V gene TRBV28 combines with J gene TRBJ2-1; 7 nucleotides match TRBD1. Trimming cost V 2 bases and J 10 bases; bases outside gene matches: 5. The CDR3 is made up of 13 amino acids. The germline V gene has CDR1 MDHEN and CDR2 SYDVKM. The CDR3 bases are TGTGCCAGCAGTTTAAAGGTACAGGGGGAGCAGTTCTTC. This translates into CASSLKVQGEQFF.